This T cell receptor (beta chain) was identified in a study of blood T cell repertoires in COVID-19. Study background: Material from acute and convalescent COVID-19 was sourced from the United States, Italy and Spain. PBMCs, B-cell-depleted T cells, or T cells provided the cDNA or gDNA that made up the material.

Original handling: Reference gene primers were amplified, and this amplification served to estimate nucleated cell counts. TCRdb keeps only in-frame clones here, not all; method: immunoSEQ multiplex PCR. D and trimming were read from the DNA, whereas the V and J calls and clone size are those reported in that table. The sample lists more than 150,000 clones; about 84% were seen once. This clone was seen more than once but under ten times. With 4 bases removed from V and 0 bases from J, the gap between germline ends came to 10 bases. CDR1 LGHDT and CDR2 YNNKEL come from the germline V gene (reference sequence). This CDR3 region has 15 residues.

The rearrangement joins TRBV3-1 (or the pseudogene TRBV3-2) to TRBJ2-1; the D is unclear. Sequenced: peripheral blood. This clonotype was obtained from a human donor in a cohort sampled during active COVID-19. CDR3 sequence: CASSPDFSSYNEQFF. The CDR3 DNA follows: TGTGCCAGCAGCCCTGACTTCAGCTCCTACAATGAGCAGTTCTTC.